Sequencing of this T cell receptor beta chain was carried out in a study of OX40 agonist ivuxolimab in advanced cancers. The wider study: Every 2 weeks, patients got intravenous ivuxolimab at one of six dose levels (0.01-10 mg/kg). At approximately 83% male, the cohort had a mean age of 60 years, ranging from about 20 to 80. General study points: It was not determined which antigens were specifically recognized by the peripheral T cells that had undergone clonal expansion. At 0.1 to 3.0 mg/kg and by week 6, CD4+ and CD8+ T cells in the blood had expanded clonally.

The CDR3 covers 18 residues. V shed 4 bases, J shed 6 bases, and the junction held 16 bases outside the gene matches. CDR1 and CDR2 from the germline V gene are SGDLS and YYNGEE. Clones were read by immunoSEQ multiplex PCR, and TCRdb kept only the in-frame ones, dropping some. The table has tens of thousands of clones, 75% to 90% seen once. Turning to this clone: Its antigen is as yet unknown.

The rearrangement links TRBV9 to TRBJ2-5; 12 nucleotides match TRBD2. The sequenced sample was CD4+ or CD8+ T cells sorted from blood, obtained in a trial of the OX40 agonist ivuxolimab. The clonotype originates from an adult with an advanced solid tumor such as melanoma, head and neck, liver or kidney cancer. CDR3 region: CASSFPPLVTSGSKTQYF. In DNA, the CDR3 is TGTGCCAGCAGCTTCCCCCCCCTCGTGACTAGCGGGAGTAAGACCCAGTACTTC.